The 28 T cell receptor beta chains below were found in one sample sequenced in a study of a mutant IDH1 vaccine in newly diagnosed glioma. Sequenced by immunoSEQ multiplex PCR; TCRdb stores in-frame clones only, minus some. Here the sample spans 40,000 to 50,000 clones, 85% to 90% being singletons. No antigen is known for these receptors. The sample's time point: week 35, safety follow-up. Doses of 300 ug of mutant IDH1 20-mer peptide were given with topical imiquimod. Sequenced material: PBMCs, taken from a glioma patient whose treatment included an IDH1 peptide vaccine. These receptors originate from a middle-aged man with glioma.

This chain uses TRBV11-1 with TRBJ2-1; a possible D gene is TRBD2 (6 bases). V was pared by 5 bases and J by 6 bases, with 11 bases between. Germline V gives CDR1 SGHAT, CDR2 FQDESV (reference sequence). The CDR3 spans 13 residues. This CDR3 is CASSQVGGNEQFF. The CDR3 region has the DNA TGTGCCAGCAGCCAAGTCGGGGGCAATGAGCAGTTCTTC.

This chain links TRBV4-1 with TRBJ2-7; D may correspond to TRBD1 or TRBD2 (5 bases each). CDR1 and CDR2 from the germline V gene are MGHRA and YSYEKL. The V gene lost 5 bases and the J gene lost 4 bases, with 12 bases spanning the gap. The CDR3 consists of 13 residues. The chain's CDR3 is CASSLTWGYEQYV. The DNA for the CDR3 is TGCGCCAGCAGCTTAACGTGGGGGTACGAGCAGTACGTC.

This chain links TRBV5-1 with TRBJ2-1; D is uncertain. The CDR3 is made up of 8 amino acids. V shed 8 bases and J shed 7 bases, with 1 base lying between them. Germline CDR1 and CDR2: SGHRS and YFSETQ. The CDR3 bases are TGCGCCAGTAATGAGCAGTTCTTC. Residues: CASNEQFF.

V gene TRBV18 combines with J gene TRBJ1-1; 9 bases map to TRBD1. V trimming: 6 bases; J trimming: 3 bases; junction bases outside the gene matches: 8. From germline, CDR1 is KGHSH and CDR2 LQKENI. This CDR3 region has 15 residues. CDR3 nucleotides: TGTGCCAGCTCCCCTAGGACAGGGGAACACACTGAAGCTTTCTTT. Encoded protein: CASSPRTGEHTEAFF.

The genes are TRBV5-4 and TRBJ1-2; 10 nucleotides align to TRBD1. This CDR3 has 14 residues. Germline lookup yields CDR1 SGHNT and CDR2 YYREEE (reference sequence). After removal of 4 bases from V and 4 bases from J, the junction contained 4 bases not matched to a gene. CDR3 protein: CASSTTGGSYGYTF. The CDR3 DNA reads TGTGCCAGCAGCACGACAGGGGGCAGCTATGGCTACACCTTC.

The rearrangement links TRBV6-1 to TRBJ1-3; a weak D match, TRBD1 (6 bases). V was clipped by 6 bases and J by 4 bases, with 16 bases between them. CDR1 is MNHNS and CDR2 is SASEGT in the germline V gene. The CDR3 consists of 15 residues. The CDR3 sequence: CASRISGERGNTIYF. CDR3 DNA sequence: TGTGCCAGCAGAATATCAGGGGAACGGGGAAACACCATATATTTT.

The gene calls are TRBV5-5 and TRBJ1-5, with unresolved D. CDR1 and CDR2 from the germline V gene are SGHKS and YYEKEE (reference sequence). The CDR3 contains 16 residues. V was clipped by 1 base and J by 1 base, with 12 bases between them. The CDR3 is CASSLLGIGSNQPQHF. In DNA, the CDR3 is TGTGCCAGCAGCTTGTTGGGCATAGGGAGCAATCAGCCCCAGCATTTT.

This chain connects TRBV28 to TRBJ2-3; 8 bases match TRBD2. This CDR3 spans 16 amino acids. V gave up 5 bases and J gave up 6 bases; unmatched junction bases: 13. Germline CDR1 MDHEN, CDR2 SYDVKM. The CDR3 DNA sequence: TGTGCCAGCAGTCTCCTACGGGAGGGCCGTGCTGATACGCAGTATTTT. This codes for CASSLLREGRADTQYF. Full variable domain (rest looked up from reference TRBV28 and TRBJ2-3): DVKVTQSSRYLVKRTGEKVFLECVQDMDHENMFWYRQDPGLGLRLIYFSYDVKMKEKGDIPEGYSVSREKKERFSLILESASTNQTSMYLCASSLLREGRADTQYFGPGTRLTVL.

This clone was seen just once. The V gene is TRBV5-1, the J gene TRBJ1-1, with D unclear. In germline, CDR1 is SGHRS, CDR2 YFSETQ. V lost 2 bases to trimming and J lost 1 base, with 6 bases between them. The CDR3 is made up of 13 amino acids. CDR3 residues: CASSLDSNTEAFF. The DNA of the CDR3 is TGCGCCAGCAGCTTAGATTCGAACACTGAAGCTTTCTTT.

V is TRBV6-1 and J is TRBJ1-4; D is undetermined. Per the germline V gene, CDR1 is MNHNS and CDR2 is SASEGT. The CDR3 loop spans 14 amino acids. Trimming removed 8 bases from V and 7 bases from J, with 17 bases in between. CDR3 sequence reads: CASRVTYGSEKLFF. DNA of the CDR3: TGTGCCAGCCGCGTCACCTATGGTAGTGAAAAACTGTTTTTT.

The CDR3 coding sequence is TGTGCCAGCAGCTTAGGACAGCAGAACACTGAAGCTTTCTTT. Protein: CASSLGQQNTEAFF. This sequence joins TRBV7-9 and TRBJ1-1; D possibly corresponds to TRBD1 (5 bases). Deletions cut 1 base from V and 1 base from J, with 7 bases between. The CDR3 runs 14 residues. Germline V lookup: CDR1 SEHNR, CDR2 FQNEAQ (reference sequence).

J is TRBJ1-2 and V is TRBV30, with no clear D. Germline V gene sequence: CDR1 GTSNPN, CDR2 SVGIG (reference sequence). The germline V and J ends were trimmed by 0 bases and 4 bases, with 6 bases remaining between them. The CDR3 runs 12 residues. The CDR3 bases are TGTGCCTGGAGTGTAAACAGCTATGGCTACACCTTC. It is translated as CAWSVNSYGYTF.

The chain combines TRBV30 with TRBJ1-4; maybe TRBD1 (5 bases). The ends were cut back, 2 bases at V and 15 bases at J, with 13 bases in the middle. In germline, CDR1 is GTSNPN, CDR2 SVGIG (reference sequence). The CDR3 runs 11 residues. The CDR3 DNA is TGTGCCTGGAGTTCAGGGTGGACGGTGTTTTTT. This codes for CAWSSGWTVFF.

V is TRBV6-5 and J is TRBJ1-2; no reliable D call. V was pared by 2 bases and J by 8 bases, with 15 bases between. Germline CDR1 MNHEY, CDR2 SVGAGI. This CDR3 region has 14 residues. The CDR3 here is CASSYSQTKVGYTF. The CDR3 bases are TGTGCCAGCAGTTACAGTCAGACCAAGGTGGGCTACACCTTC.

The chain has TRBV4-2 and TRBJ1-4; no definite D call. Trimming removed 1 base at V and 3 bases at J, with 12 bases between. The CDR3 covers 16 residues. Germline V gene lookup returns CDR1 LGHNA and CDR2 YNFKEQ. DNA of the CDR3: TGTGCCAGCAGCCAAGTCACCCAGGAAGCTAATGAAAAACTGTTTTTT. It specifies CASSQVTQEANEKLFF.

The chain joins TRBV9 to TRBJ2-7; D is unresolved. The V end was cut by 1 base, the J end by 6 bases, with 14 bases between. This CDR3 spans 14 amino acids. CDR1 SGDLS and CDR2 YYNGEE come from the germline V gene. This chain's CDR3 is CASSVIGIGGEQYF. DNA for the CDR3: TGTGCCAGCAGCGTAATAGGGATCGGTGGCGAGCAGTACTTC. Full variable domain (remainder filled in from reference TRBV9 and TRBJ2-7): DSGVTQTPKHLITATGQRVTLRCSPRSGDLSVYWYQQSLDQGLQFLIQYYNGEERAKGNILERFSAQQFPDLHSELNLSSLELGDSALYFCASSVIGIGGEQYFGPGTRLTVT.

The chain uses TRBV4-1 and TRBJ2-2; 12 bases fit TRBD1. The junction had 4 bases not matched to a gene; V was cut back by 7 bases and J by 4 bases. CDR1 is MGHRA and CDR2 is YSYEKL in the germline V gene. The CDR3 is 15 amino acids. CDR3 DNA sequence: TGCGCCAGCATGGGACAGGGGGCGACCACCGGGGAGCTGTTTTTT. It yields the protein CASMGQGATTGELFF.

The V gene is TRBV27, the J gene TRBJ2-5; TRBD2 agrees at 9 bases. V dropped 4 bases and J dropped 1; count of bases not matched to a gene: 7. CDR3 length: 16 residues. Germline CDR1 and CDR2: MNHEY and SMNVEV (reference sequence). The CDR3 is CASSSLLAGPQETQYF. The CDR3 nucleotides are TGTGCCAGCAGTTCACTTCTAGCGGGGCCCCAAGAGACCCAGTACTTC.

The rearrangement uses TRBV15 and TRBJ2-6, with D possibly TRBD2 on 5 matching bases. This CDR3 comprises 16 residues. V was trimmed by 0 bases and J by 1 base, leaving 7 bases between them. Germline values: CDR1 LNHNV, CDR2 YYDKDF (reference sequence). The CDR3 coding sequence is TGTGCCACCAGCAGAGATACGGGGTCTGGGGCCAACGTCCTGACTTTC. It yields the protein CATSRDTGSGANVLTF.

The chain uses TRBV7-2 and TRBJ2-7; the D call may be TRBD1 or TRBD2 (5 bases each). Trimming removed 5 bases from V and 4 bases from J, with 12 bases in between. From germline, CDR1 is SGHTA and CDR2 FQGNSA. There are 13 residues in the CDR3. CDR3 nucleotides: TGTGCCAGCAGCCAGGGACCGGCTTACGAGCAGTACTTC. It is translated as CASSQGPAYEQYF.

This rearrangement joins TRBV28 to TRBJ1-1; no clear D gene. Per the germline V gene, CDR1 is MDHEN and CDR2 is SYDVKM. Trimming removed 7 bases at V and 0 bases at J, with 3 bases between. This CDR3 region has 11 residues. The CDR3 DNA follows: TGTGCCAGCACATTGAACACTGAAGCTTTCTTT. It is translated as CASTLNTEAFF.

This chain links TRBV28 with TRBJ2-4; no firm D call. The CDR3 runs to 16 residues. Germline V lookup: CDR1 MDHEN, CDR2 SYDVKM. The V gene lost 1 base and the J gene lost 5 bases, with 15 bases spanning the gap. CDR3 bases: TGTGCCAGCAGTTTATTATCGGGTTCCACCGAAAACATTCAGTACTTC. Translating it yields CASSLLSGSTENIQYF.

The J gene is TRBJ2-6, the V gene TRBV28; D is undetermined. Germline V gene lookup returns CDR1 MDHEN and CDR2 SYDVKM. The CDR3 totals 17 residues. Trimming left V 3 bases short and J 0 bases short, with 12 bases between. Here the CDR3 reads CASSFWAGDSGANVLTF. As DNA, the CDR3 is TGTGCCAGCAGTTTCTGGGCAGGAGACTCTGGGGCCAACGTCCTGACTTTC.

The rearrangement joins TRBV19 to TRBJ1-1; TRBD1 might be the D (5 bases). V was clipped by 5 bases and J by 4 bases, with 11 bases between them. There are 13 residues in the CDR3. CDR1 and CDR2 (germline): LNHDA, SQIVND (reference sequence). The CDR3 protein is CASSQTVGTEAFF. DNA of the CDR3: TGTGCCAGTAGTCAGACAGTAGGCACTGAAGCTTTCTTT. The variable domain in full, completed from reference TRBV19 and TRBJ1-1, reads DGGITQSPKYLFRKEGQNVTLSCEQNLNHDAMYWYRQDPGQGLRLIYYSQIVNDFQKGDIAEGYSVSREKKESFPLTVTSAQKNPTAFYLCASSQTVGTEAFFGQGTRLTVV.

The CDR3 DNA follows: TGCAGCGTTGAAAGCCGGGCGGGGAACACTGAAGCTTTCTTT. Protein sequence: CSVESRAGNTEAFF. The rearrangement uses TRBV29-1 and TRBJ1-1, with no clear D. Trimming stripped 2 bases from V and 1 base from J, with 11 bases between. Germline CDR1 and CDR2: SQVTM and ANQGSEA. This CDR3 spans 14 amino acids.

The rearrangement joins TRBV5-4 to TRBJ1-2; D perhaps matches TRBD1 (5 bases). The V gene's germline CDR1 is SGHNT and CDR2 YYREEE (reference sequence). The V end was cut by 0 bases, the J end by 4 bases, with 13 bases between. The CDR3 has 15 residues. The CDR3 region has the DNA TGTGCCAGCAGCTTGGACCCGGGGGATCTCTATGGCTACACCTTC. This sequence encodes CASSLDPGDLYGYTF.

This clone was seen just once. The rearrangement joins TRBV9 to TRBJ1-1, with D unresolved. Germline CDR1 is SGDLS and CDR2 is YYNGEE. Trimming removed 4 bases at V and 0 bases at J, with 10 bases between. This CDR3 comprises 14 residues. The CDR3 region has the DNA TGTGCCAGCAGCTTAGAAGCCTTGAACACTGAAGCTTTCTTT. Translating gives CASSLEALNTEAFF.

The genes are TRBV27 and TRBJ1-3, with a weak D call TRBD1 (5 bases). This CDR3 is 13 amino acids long. The V gene lost 6 bases and the J gene lost 2 bases, with 8 bases spanning the gap. Germline V lookup: CDR1 MNHEY, CDR2 SMNVEV (reference sequence). CDR3 nucleotide sequence: TGTGCCAGCAGCGCCAGGGCTGGAAACACCATATATTTT. Residues: CASSARAGNTIYF.